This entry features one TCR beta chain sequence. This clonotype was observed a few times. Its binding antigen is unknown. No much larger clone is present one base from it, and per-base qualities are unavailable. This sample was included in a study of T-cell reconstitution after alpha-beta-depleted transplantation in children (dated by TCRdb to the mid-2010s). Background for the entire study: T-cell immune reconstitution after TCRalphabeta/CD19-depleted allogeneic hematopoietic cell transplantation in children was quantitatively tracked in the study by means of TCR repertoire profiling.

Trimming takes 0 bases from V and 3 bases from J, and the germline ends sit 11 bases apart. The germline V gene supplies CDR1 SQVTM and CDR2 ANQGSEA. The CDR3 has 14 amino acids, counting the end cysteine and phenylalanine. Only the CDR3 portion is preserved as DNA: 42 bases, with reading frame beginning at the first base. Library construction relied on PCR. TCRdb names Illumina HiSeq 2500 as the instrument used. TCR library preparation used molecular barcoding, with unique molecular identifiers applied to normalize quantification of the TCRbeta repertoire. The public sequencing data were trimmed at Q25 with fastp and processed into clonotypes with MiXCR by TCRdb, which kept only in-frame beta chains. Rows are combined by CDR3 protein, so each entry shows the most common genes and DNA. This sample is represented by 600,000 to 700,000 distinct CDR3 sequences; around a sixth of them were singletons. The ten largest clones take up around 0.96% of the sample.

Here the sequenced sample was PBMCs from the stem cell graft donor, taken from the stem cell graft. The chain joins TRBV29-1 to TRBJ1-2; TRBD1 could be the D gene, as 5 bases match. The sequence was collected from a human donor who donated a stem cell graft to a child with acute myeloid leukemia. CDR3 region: CSVEDREGYYGYTF. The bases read TGCAGCGTTGAAGATCGAGAGGGGTACTATGGCTACACCTTC.